Listed below are T cell receptor beta chains from one sample, sequenced in a study of T cell responses to AZD1222 COVID-19 vaccine. Libraries were prepared by immunoSEQ multiplex PCR; TCRdb keeps only in-frame clonotypes and omits some of them. The profile covers around 120,000 clones, with roughly 90% appearing a single time and under 3% taken by the ten largest. The sample in question was peripheral blood, obtained 28 days after the second AZD1222 dose. Every receptor here comes from an adult who received the AZD1222 COVID-19 vaccine. The CDR3 runs from the conserved cysteine through the conserved F or W. The D gene is left open where the match is weak. Not all rows give a size; the values are once, few, many and, for expanded clones, a class.

V	size	D	J	CDR3	DNA
TRBV9	NA	NA	TRBJ2-5	CASSVEARGFETQYF	TGTGCCAGCAGCGTAGAGGCGCGGGGTTTTGAGACCCAGTACTTC
TRBV7-8	NA	TRBD2	TRBJ2-3	CASSPLAGGDTQYF	TGTGCCAGCAGTCCACTAGCGGGGGGGGATACGCAGTATTTT
TRBV28	few	TRBD1	TRBJ1-1	CASRDPRRGPTEAFF	TGTGCCAGCAGGGACCCTCGCAGGGGGCCCACTGAAGCTTTCTTT
TRBV7-9	NA	NA	TRBJ1-2	CASSLVAVNYGYTF	TGTGCCAGCAGCTTAGTGGCGGTTAACTATGGCTACACCTTC
TRBV27	NA	NA	TRBJ1-3	CASSLRSPGTGNTIYF	TGTGCCAGCAGCCTCCGCAGTCCCGGGACAGGAAACACCATATATTTT
TRBV19	NA	NA	TRBJ1-2	CASSTGPPSGGYTF	TGTGCCAGTAGTACCGGACCCCCCTCTGGGGGCTACACCTTC
TRBV6-6	once	TRBD1	TRBJ1-2	CASNPRGGQTGGYTF	TGTGCCAGCAACCCCAGGGGGGGCCAAACGGGCGGCTACACCTTC
TRBV12-3/TRBV12-4	once	TRBD1	TRBJ1-4	CASRGTGGEKLFF	TGTGCCAGCAGAGGGACAGGGGGTGAAAAACTGTTTTTT
TRBV6-5	NA	TRBD1	TRBJ1-4	CASSGRDRGVELFF	TGTGCCAGCAGCGGCCGGGACAGGGGTGTGGAACTGTTTTTT
TRBV4-1	NA	NA	TRBJ1-3	CASSQEEETAGNTIYF	TGCGCCAGCAGCCAAGAGGAAGAGACAGCGGGAAACACCATATATTTT
TRBV7-2	NA	NA	TRBJ2-5	CASSLAGRGETQYF	TGTGCCAGCAGCTTAGCGGGGAGAGGGGAGACCCAGTACTTC
TRBV6-5	NA	NA	TRBJ2-5	CASSYVDQETQYF	TGTGCCAGCAGTTACGTGGACCAAGAGACCCAGTACTTC
TRBV28	NA	TRBD1	TRBJ1-2	CASSQITGGNGYTF	TGTGCCAGCAGTCAAATAACAGGGGGCAATGGCTACACCTTC
TRBV30	once	NA	TRBJ2-5	CAWNPNYGTQYF	TGTGCCTGGAATCCCAATTATGGGACCCAGTACTTC
TRBV19	once	NA	TRBJ1-4	CASSIAGGTNEKLFF	TGTGCCAGTAGTATAGCAGGAGGAACTAATGAAAAACTGTTTTTT
TRBV20-1	NA	NA	TRBJ2-5	CSARDMKTQYF	TGCAGTGCTAGAGATATGAAGACCCAGTACTTC
TRBV14	NA	TRBD1	TRBJ2-1	CASSLGQVYNEQFF	TGTGCCAGCAGCCTGGGACAGGTATACAATGAGCAGTTCTTC
TRBV25-1	NA	TRBD1	TRBJ1-4	CASSRDRVNEKLFF	TGTGCCAGCAGTAGGGACAGGGTAAATGAAAAACTGTTTTTT
TRBV2	NA	NA	TRBJ2-5	CASSEMTGQETQYF	TGTGCCAGCAGTGAAATGACAGGCCAAGAGACCCAGTACTTC
TRBV19	NA	NA	TRBJ1-1	CASSIQSSDTEAFF	TGTGCCAGTAGTATCCAGTCTTCAGACACTGAAGCTTTCTTT
TRBV4-3	NA	NA	TRBJ1-6	CASSRDIYSPLHF	TGCGCCAGCAGCCGAGACATTTACTCACCCCTCCACTTT
TRBV6-2/TRBV6-3	NA	TRBD2	TRBJ2-1	CASSFLAGGPNEQFF	TGTGCCAGCAGTTTCTTGGCGGGGGGGCCCAATGAGCAGTTCTTC
TRBV5-1	NA	NA	TRBJ2-6	CASSQGRSGANVLTF	TGCGCCAGCAGCCAGGGTCGCTCTGGGGCCAACGTCCTGACTTTC
TRBV7-8	NA	NA	TRBJ2-5	CASSSEGLISQETQYF	TGTGCCAGCAGCTCGGAGGGACTTATAAGCCAAGAGACCCAGTACTTC
TRBV5-5	NA	NA	TRBJ1-2	CASSAGRGNYGYTF	TGTGCCAGCAGCGCGGGACGGGGGAACTATGGCTACACCTTC
TRBV19	NA	NA	TRBJ2-7	CASKSSGRGEQYF	TGTGCCAGTAAATCCTCAGGGCGAGGCGAGCAGTACTTC
TRBV5-5	NA	NA	TRBJ2-7	CASSLMSPSYEQYF	TGTGCCAGCAGCCTTATGTCCCCCTCCTACGAGCAGTACTTC
TRBV19	NA	TRBD1	TRBJ2-6	CASSNKGAISGANVLTF	TGTGCCAGTAGTAATAAGGGGGCAATCTCTGGGGCCAACGTCCTGACTTTC
TRBV6-6	NA	NA	TRBJ2-2	CASSYSHTGELFF	TGTGCCAGCAGTTACTCTCACACCGGGGAGCTGTTTTTT
TRBV7-8	NA	TRBD1	TRBJ2-2	CASSLGQGASTGELFF	TGTGCCAGCAGCTTAGGACAGGGGGCGAGCACCGGGGAGCTGTTTTTT
TRBV4-2	NA	NA	TRBJ2-2	CASSQDATSQVTGELFF	TGTGCCAGCAGCCAAGACGCCACTTCCCAAGTCACTGGGGAGCTGTTTTTT
TRBV30	NA	NA	TRBJ1-3	CAWAWGSGNTIYF	TGTGCCTGGGCATGGGGCTCTGGAAACACCATATATTTT
TRBV3-1/TRBV3-2	NA	TRBD2	TRBJ2-1	CASSQPGLAGYEQFF	TGTGCCAGCAGCCAACCGGGACTAGCGGGCTATGAGCAGTTCTTC
TRBV2	NA	NA	TRBJ1-2	CASSGDKNYGYTF	TGTGCCAGCAGTGGGGACAAAAACTATGGCTACACCTTC
TRBV11-2	once	NA	TRBJ1-1	CASSLDPRRGEAFF	TGTGCCAGCAGCTTAGATCCCCGTCGGGGTGAAGCTTTCTTT
TRBV5-4	NA	NA	TRBJ1-4	CASSFPGGGEKLFF	TGTGCCAGCAGCTTCCCCGGGGGTGGGGAAAAACTGTTTTTT
TRBV7-9	NA	NA	TRBJ1-1	CASSLASGTNTEAFF	TGTGCCAGCAGCTTAGCATCCGGGACGAACACTGAAGCTTTCTTT
TRBV6-5	NA	NA	TRBJ2-7	CASSYMAGSSYEQYF	TGTGCCAGCAGTTACATGGCAGGGAGCTCCTACGAGCAGTACTTC
TRBV7-6	NA	NA	TRBJ2-1	CASSNNRGPYNEQFF	TGTGCCAGCAGTAACAACCGGGGGCCCTACAATGAGCAGTTCTTC
TRBV7-3	few	TRBD1	TRBJ1-6	CASSLTGQGSSPLHF	TGTGCCAGCAGCCTGACCGGACAGGGGAGCTCACCCCTCCACTTT
TRBV4-3	once	TRBD2	TRBJ2-3	CASSLRKVLAGDTDTQYF	TGCGCCAGCAGCCTAAGAAAGGTACTAGCGGGGGACACAGATACGCAGTATTTT
TRBV7-2	NA	NA	TRBJ2-1	CASSPLGTPYNEQFF	TGTGCCAGCAGCCCCCTCGGGACCCCCTACAATGAGCAGTTCTTC
TRBV19	NA	NA	TRBJ1-1	CASTTSQGRPAFF	TGTGCCAGTACCACTTCCCAGGGGAGACCGGCTTTCTTT
TRBV19	NA	NA	TRBJ1-3	CASRQTYSGNTIYF	TGTGCCAGTAGACAGACCTACTCTGGAAACACCATATATTTT
TRBV11-2	NA	NA	TRBJ1-2	CASSLDPGSQGYTF	TGTGCCAGCAGCCTTGACCCGGGTTCTCAGGGCTACACCTTC
TRBV6-5	NA	NA	TRBJ1-6	CASIPESSYNSPLHF	TGTGCCAGCATTCCGGAGAGCTCCTATAATTCACCCCTCCACTTT
TRBV29-1	NA	NA	TRBJ1-2	CSVDEGDYGYTF	TGCAGCGTTGATGAGGGGGACTATGGCTACACCTTC
TRBV3-1/TRBV3-2	NA	TRBD1	TRBJ2-4	CASSRGQGAQYF	TGTGCCAGCAGCCGAGGACAGGGGGCACAGTACTTC
TRBV20-1	NA	TRBD2	TRBJ2-2	CSASRGGAPRGTGELFF	TGCAGTGCTAGTCGCGGGGGGGCCCCCCGTGGCACCGGGGAGCTGTTTTTT
TRBV6-5	NA	NA	TRBJ1-5	CASSYSAERPQHF	TGTGCCAGCAGTTACTCGGCCGAGCGGCCCCAGCATTTT
TRBV24-1	NA	NA	TRBJ1-5	CATSDVNQPQHF	TGTGCCACCAGTGATGTCAATCAGCCCCAGCATTTT
TRBV4-1	NA	NA	TRBJ1-1	CASSQGGSAGGAFF	TGCGCCAGCAGCCAAGGTGGGAGCGCCGGCGGAGCTTTCTTT
TRBV7-2	NA	NA	TRBJ2-7	CASSLVTGSYEQYF	TGTGCCAGCAGCTTAGTTACAGGCTCCTACGAGCAGTACTTC
TRBV20-1	once	NA	TRBJ1-1	CSASRDLNTEAFF	TGCAGTGCTAGTAGGGACCTGAACACTGAAGCTTTCTTT